A single sample is the source of the 25 T cell receptor beta chains below, sequenced in a study of T-cell memory formation after mild COVID-19 (TCRdb year 2021). Library generation was performed with 5' RACE. Sequencing instrument: Illumina NovaSeq 6000. The raw public reads went through TCRdb reprocessing: fastp at Q25, MiXCR clone calling, in-frame beta chains kept. Entries are consolidated by CDR3 protein sequence, retaining the most common genes and DNA. This sample is represented by 350,000 to 450,000 distinct CDR3 sequences; 20% of them were singletons. The top ten clones comprise 7.5% to 10% of the sample. Sequenced: PBMCs or a T cell subset sorted from them (not recorded which). The source of these receptors is an adult woman who had mild COVID-19 (a few samples of this study predate the infection). The sample titles of this study are shuffled in the database, so cell type and time point are left out; the donor was told from shared clones.

This clonotype was observed a handful of times. The V call is TRBV7-2, the J call TRBJ2-5, with 16 bases lining up with TRBD2. The CDR3 runs to 18 residues. Germline V gene data show CDR1 as SGHTA and CDR2 as FQGNSA. V lost 3 bases to trimming and J lost 3 bases; unmatched junction nucleotides: 7. The CDR3 reads CASSFTGTSGRGEETQYF. Here the CDR3 DNA reads TGTGCCAGCAGCTTTACCGGGACTAGCGGGAGGGGGGAAGAGACCCAGTACTTC.

The V gene is TRBV21-1, the J gene TRBJ2-4. TRBV21-1 is given as a pseudogene. The CDR3 is 11 residues long. Here the CDR3 DNA reads TGTGCCAGCCCCAAAACGGGCCGACGGGACTTC. Its protein is CASPKTGRRDF.

This clonotype was counted between two and nine times. This chain joins TRBV7-2 and TRBJ2-3, with 12 bases aligning to TRBD2. With 2 bases clipped from V and 0 bases from J, the junction kept 12 bases outside the gene matches. The germline V gene encodes CDR1 SGHTA and CDR2 FQGNSA. The CDR3 sequence is 20 residues long. The CDR3 loop reads CASSLRASGRAYPSTDTQYF. CDR3 DNA sequence: TGTGCCAGCAGCTTAAGGGCTAGCGGGAGGGCCTACCCTAGCACAGATACGCAGTATTTT.

This clonotype was counted between two and nine times. The chain employs TRBV20-1 and TRBJ2-7; unclear D gene. CDR3 length equals 15 residues. V gave up 0 bases and J gave up 2 bases, with 14 bases separating them. Germline assignment: CDR1 DFQATT and CDR2 SNEGSKA (reference sequence). Here the CDR3 DNA reads TGCAGTGCTAGAGATATGGCTTTCGATCCCTACGAGCAGTACTTC. Translated: CSARDMAFDPYEQYF.

The V call is TRBV7-8, the J call TRBJ2-3; D gene uncertain. CDR1 and CDR2 from the germline V gene are SGHVS and FQNEAQ. V dropped 4 bases and J dropped 3 bases, with 8 bases sitting between them. The CDR3 extends over 13 amino acids. CDR3 amino acids: CASSYDVTDTQYF. As DNA, the CDR3 is TGTGCCAGCAGCTATGATGTTACAGATACGCAGTATTTT.

This clonotype showed up just a few times. The CDR3: CSARDLSRAPAYNEQFF. CDR3 nucleotides: TGCAGTGCTAGAGATCTATCCCGGGCCCCGGCCTACAATGAGCAGTTCTTC. The chain couples TRBV20-1 to TRBJ2-1; D not resolved. CDR1 DFQATT and CDR2 SNEGSKA come from the germline V gene (reference sequence). The CDR3 covers 17 residues. V was pared by 0 bases and J by 2 bases, with 17 bases between.

This chain joins TRBV20-1 and TRBJ1-5, with D maybe TRBD1 (6 bases). V lost 1 base, J lost 4 bases, and 17 bases lay in between. Germline V gene sequence: CDR1 DFQATT, CDR2 SNEGSKA (reference sequence). The CDR3 length is 16 residues. CDR3 bases: TGCAGTGCTAGAGGTCAAAAGGGACACTCTAATCAGCCCCAGCATTTT. This encodes CSARGQKGHSNQPQHF.

This clonotype has only a few counts. This sequence joins TRBV6-5 and TRBJ2-7; 8 bases align to TRBD2. This CDR3 is 16 amino acids long. V trimming: 2 bases; J trimming: 4 bases; junction bases outside the gene matches: 10. The germline CDR1 and CDR2 sequences are MNHEY and SVGAGI. CDR3 sequence: CASSYQLAEHPYEQYF. CDR3 coding DNA: TGTGCCAGCAGTTACCAACTAGCGGAACACCCATACGAGCAGTACTTC.

This clonotype came up a few times. CDR3 sequence (DNA): TGTGCCAGTAGTGATACGAACACTGAAGCTTTCTTT. This translates into CASSDTNTEAFF. The V and J genes are TRBV19 and TRBJ1-1; D ambiguous. Trimming removed 5 bases at V and 1 base at J, with 5 bases between. This CDR3 is 12 amino acids long. Looked up from germline, CDR1 is LNHDA and CDR2 is SQIVND (reference sequence).

The J gene is TRBJ2-1, the V gene TRBV5-1, with D possibly matching TRBD2 (6 bases). CDR3 length equals 15 residues. V dropped 4 bases and J dropped 7 bases, with 18 bases sitting between them. CDR1 SGHRS and CDR2 YFSETQ come from the germline V gene. Here the CDR3 DNA reads TGCGCCAGCAGCGAGGGTCGGGGCGGGATAAATGAGCAGTTCTTC. This sequence encodes CASSEGRGGINEQFF.

The chain employs TRBV12-3 or TRBV12-4 and TRBJ1-1; D remains ambiguous. The CDR3 loop spans 14 amino acids. Trimming pared 3 bases from V and 1 base from J, leaving 9 bases between. DNA for the CDR3: TGTGCCAGCAGTTTCGAACGGCAGAACACTGAAGCTTTCTTT. Amino acid sequence: CASSFERQNTEAFF.

This clonotype has a handful of counts. The chain combines TRBV10-3 with TRBJ2-5; the D gene is possibly TRBD2 (6 bases). Deletions cut 2 bases from V and 5 bases from J, with 12 bases between. This CDR3 spans 14 amino acids. Germline assignment: CDR1 ENHRY and CDR2 SYGVKD. The CDR3 sequence: CAISEGSSEETQYF. CDR3 DNA sequence: TGTGCCATCAGTGAGGGATCTAGCGAGGAGACCCAGTACTTC.

The chain employs TRBV2 and TRBJ2-3; no definite D call. CDR1 is SNHLY, CDR2 FYNNEI, per germline. With 3 bases removed from V and 0 bases from J, the gap between germline ends came to 10 bases. This CDR3 has 15 amino acids. CDR3 protein: CASSDYFTSTDTQYF. CDR3 in DNA: TGTGCCAGCAGTGATTACTTTACTAGCACAGATACGCAGTATTTT. Using reference TRBV2 and TRBJ2-3 for the parts outside the CDR3, the full variable domain is EPEVTQTPSHQVTQMGQEVILRCVPISNHLYFYWYRQILGQKVEFLVSFYNNEISEKSEIFDDQFSVERPDGSNFTLKIRSTKLEDSAMYFCASSDYFTSTDTQYFGPGTRLTVL.

This clonotype has just a few counts. The V and J genes are TRBV2 and TRBJ2-5; D uncertain. V was clipped by 5 bases and J by 5 bases, with 3 bases between them. Germline V CDR1 and CDR2: SNHLY, FYNNEI. This CDR3 has 10 amino acids. CDR3 residues: CASSMETQYF. CDR3 in DNA: TGTGCCAGCAGTATGGAGACCCAGTACTTC.

This clonotype showed up just a few times. The V and J genes are TRBV15 and TRBJ1-5, with TRBD1 as a possible D gene (5 bases). Germline V gene data show CDR1 as LNHNV and CDR2 as YYDKDF (reference sequence). This CDR3 is built from 16 residues. Trimming removed 5 bases at V and 3 bases at J, with 17 bases between. DNA for the CDR3: TGTGCCACCAGCGGGGAAGGGGAAGGATTCAATCAGCCCCAGCATTTT. Its translation is CATSGEGEGFNQPQHF.

The sample holds a few counts of this clonotype. The J gene is TRBJ2-7, the V gene TRBV7-3; D is possibly TRBD1 (6 bases). Trimming removed 5 bases from V and 4 bases from J, with 15 bases in between. This CDR3 region has 14 residues. CDR1 and CDR2 from the germline V gene are SGHTA and FQGTGA. The CDR3 region has the DNA TGTGCCAGCAGCCCCCCGGGACACCTTTACGAGCAGTACTTC. It translates to CASSPPGHLYEQYF.

This clonotype occurred a few times. This chain uses TRBV2 with TRBJ2-7, with D hard to call. Trimming shortened V by 5 bases and J by 5 bases, and 16 bases separated the two germline ends. Germline loops: CDR1 SNHLY, CDR2 FYNNEI. This CDR3 region has 14 residues. The CDR3, as DNA: TGTGCCAGCAGTATACCCCCCGGTAGTGACGAGCAGTACTTC. It yields the protein CASSIPPGSDEQYF.

In this sample, this clonotype turned up a few times. The chain has TRBV7-9 and TRBJ2-3; D not certain. V gave up 4 bases and J gave up 2 bases, with 19 bases separating them. Germline-derived CDR1 and CDR2 are SEHNR and FQNEAQ (reference sequence). The CDR3 is 17 residues long. CDR3 sequence: CASSSKTPPPYTDTQYF. The CDR3 region has the DNA TGTGCCAGCAGCTCAAAGACACCACCGCCTTACACAGATACGCAGTATTTT. Full variable domain (outside the CDR3, taken from reference TRBV7-9 and TRBJ2-3): DTGVSQNPRHKITKRGQNVTFRCDPISEHNRLYWYRQTLGQGPEFLTYFQNEAQLEKSRLLSDRFSAERPKGSFSTLEIQRTEQGDSAMYLCASSSKTPPPYTDTQYFGPGTRLTVL.

This clonotype occurred many times. The chain has TRBV5-6 and TRBJ2-1, with 9 bases that match TRBD1. Germline lookup yields CDR1 SGHDT and CDR2 YYEEEE. This CDR3 is 16 amino acids long. Unmatched junction bases numbered 5, after V lost 3 bases and J lost 1 base. The CDR3 DNA is TGTGCCAGCAGCTCGATACAGGGGGCATCCTACAATGAGCAGTTCTTC. This gives the protein CASSSIQGASYNEQFF.

This chain uses TRBV3-1 with TRBJ2-3; 8 nucleotides match TRBD2. J gave up 8 bases and V 1 base, and 8 bases lay outside the gene matches. Germline lookup yields CDR1 LGHDT and CDR2 YNNKEL (reference sequence). The CDR3 is 15 residues long. The CDR3 nucleotides read TGTGCCAGCAGCCAAGGCCGGGGGGGCCTGGGTACGCAGTATTTT. Its translation: CASSQGRGGLGTQYF.

The chain employs TRBV5-1 and TRBJ2-3; the match to TRBD2 covers 11 bases. The V gene end was trimmed by 4 bases and the J gene end by 5 bases; junction bases not matched to a gene: 3. CDR1 is SGHRS and CDR2 is YFSETQ in the germline V gene. CDR3 length: 14 amino acids. CDR3 in amino acids: CASSTGLAGDTQYF. The CDR3 DNA reads as TGCGCCAGCAGCACCGGACTAGCGGGAGATACGCAGTATTTT.

The V and J genes are TRBV12-3 or TRBV12-4 and TRBJ1-5; unclear D gene. Between the trimmed V and J ends, which lost 5 bases and 0 bases, there was a span of 8 bases. The CDR3 extends over 14 amino acids. Here the CDR3 reads CASSTGLSNQPQHF. In DNA form, the CDR3 reads TGTGCCAGCAGTACGGGCCTTAGCAATCAGCCCCAGCATTTT.

CDR3 in amino acids: CATSRRYGLAGGNEQFF. CDR3 DNA sequence: TGTGCCACCAGCAGAAGATACGGACTAGCGGGAGGAAATGAGCAGTTCTTC. The chain links TRBV15 to TRBJ2-1; 14 bases fit TRBD2. The junction had 7 bases not matched to a gene; V was cut back by 2 bases and J by 7 bases. The CDR3 contains 17 residues. CDR1 is LNHNV, CDR2 YYDKDF, per germline (reference sequence).

The chain carries TRBV6-1 and TRBJ1-2; no definite D call. Trimming removed 1 base at V and 4 bases at J, with 10 bases between. CDR1 is MNHNS and CDR2 is SASEGT in the germline V gene. The CDR3 runs 14 residues. CDR3: CASSEEVRFYGYTF. CDR3 nucleotide sequence: TGTGCCAGCAGTGAAGAGGTCAGATTCTATGGCTACACCTTC.

V is TRBV12-3 or TRBV12-4 and J is TRBJ2-3; D is ambiguous. This CDR3 region has 14 residues. Trimming removed 5 bases from V and 1 base from J, with 10 bases in between. The CDR3 region is CASSPRQGTDTQYF. The CDR3, as DNA: TGTGCCAGCAGTCCTAGGCAGGGCACAGATACGCAGTATTTT.